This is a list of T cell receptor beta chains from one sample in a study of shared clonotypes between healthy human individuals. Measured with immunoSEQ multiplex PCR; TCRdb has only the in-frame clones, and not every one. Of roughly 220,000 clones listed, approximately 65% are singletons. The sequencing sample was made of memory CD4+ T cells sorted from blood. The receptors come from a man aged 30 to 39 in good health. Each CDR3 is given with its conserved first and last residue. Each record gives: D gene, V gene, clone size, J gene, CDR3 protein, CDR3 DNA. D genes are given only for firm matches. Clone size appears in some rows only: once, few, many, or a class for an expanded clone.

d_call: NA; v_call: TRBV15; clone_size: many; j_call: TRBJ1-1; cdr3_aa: CATSRAGTYLTEAFF; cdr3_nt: TGTGCCACCAGCAGAGCGGGGACCTATCTTACTGAAGCTTTCTTT
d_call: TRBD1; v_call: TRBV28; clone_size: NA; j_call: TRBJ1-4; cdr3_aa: CASSLTGGLGSNEKLFF; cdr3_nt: TGTGCCAGCAGTTTGACAGGGGGCCTCGGGTCTAATGAAAAACTGTTTTTT
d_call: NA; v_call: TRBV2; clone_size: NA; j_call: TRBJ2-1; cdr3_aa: CAGGLYNEQFF; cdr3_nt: TGTGCCGGGGGACTTTACAATGAGCAGTTCTTC
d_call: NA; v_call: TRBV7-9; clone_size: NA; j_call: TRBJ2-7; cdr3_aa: CASSPRTPYEQYF; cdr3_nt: TGTGCCAGCAGCCCCAGGACCCCTTACGAGCAGTACTTC
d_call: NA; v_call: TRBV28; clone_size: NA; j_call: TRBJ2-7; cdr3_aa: CASSPHWVGLDSNPDEQYF; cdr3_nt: TGTGCCAGCAGTCCACACTGGGTAGGTTTGGACTCAAATCCTGACGAGCAGTACTTC
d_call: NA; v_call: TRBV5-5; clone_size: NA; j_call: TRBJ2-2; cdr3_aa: CASSLAGVGELFF; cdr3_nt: TGTGCCAGCAGCTTGGCGGGGGTAGGGGAGCTGTTTTTT
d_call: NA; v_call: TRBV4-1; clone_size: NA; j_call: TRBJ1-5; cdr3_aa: CASSQDSGSGQPQHF; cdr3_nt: TGCGCCAGCAGCCAAGATTCAGGGAGCGGTCAGCCCCAGCATTTT
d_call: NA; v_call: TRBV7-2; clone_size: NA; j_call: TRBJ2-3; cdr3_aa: CASSLWGDTQYF; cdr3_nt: TGTGCCAGCAGCTTGTGGGGAGATACGCAGTATTTT
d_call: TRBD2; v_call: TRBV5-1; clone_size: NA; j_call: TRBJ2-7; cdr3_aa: CASSLFSSGSTEQYF; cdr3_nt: TGCGCCAGCAGCTTGTTTTCTAGCGGGAGTACCGAGCAGTACTTC
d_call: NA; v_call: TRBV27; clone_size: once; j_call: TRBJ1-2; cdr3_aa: CASRELTAKYGYTF; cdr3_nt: TGTGCCAGCAGGGAATTGACAGCCAAATATGGCTACACCTTC
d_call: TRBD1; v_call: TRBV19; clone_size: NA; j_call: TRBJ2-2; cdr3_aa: CASRGQGNAGELFF; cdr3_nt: TGTGCCAGTAGGGGACAGGGGAATGCCGGGGAGCTGTTTTTT
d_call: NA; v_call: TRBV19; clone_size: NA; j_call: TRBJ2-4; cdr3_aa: CASRPEGVLAKNIQYF; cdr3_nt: TGTGCCAGTAGACCCGAGGGGGTGTTGGCCAAAAACATTCAGTACTTC
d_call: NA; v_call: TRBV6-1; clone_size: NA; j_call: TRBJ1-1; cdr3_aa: CASSQNRNTEAFF; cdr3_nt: TGTGCCAGCAGTCAGAACAGAAACACTGAAGCTTTCTTT
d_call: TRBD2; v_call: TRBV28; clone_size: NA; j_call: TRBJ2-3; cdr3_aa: CASTGRGTSTDTQYF; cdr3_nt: TGTGCCAGCACCGGGCGGGGGACTAGCACAGATACGCAGTATTTT
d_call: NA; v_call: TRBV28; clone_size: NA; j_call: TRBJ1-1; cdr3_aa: CASSLLETEAFF; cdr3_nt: TGTGCCAGCAGTTTATTAGAAACTGAAGCTTTCTTT
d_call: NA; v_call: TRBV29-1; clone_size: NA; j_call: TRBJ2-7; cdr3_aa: CSAESGRGYEQYF; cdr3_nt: TGCAGCGCCGAAAGTGGCCGGGGCTACGAGCAGTACTTC
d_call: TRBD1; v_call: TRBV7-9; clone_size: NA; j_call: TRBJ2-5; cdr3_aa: CASSYRTGLETQYF; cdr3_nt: TGTGCCAGCAGCTATCGGACAGGCCTAGAGACCCAGTACTTC
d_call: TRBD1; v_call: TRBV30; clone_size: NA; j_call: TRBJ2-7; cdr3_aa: CAWSVPGGGLEQYF; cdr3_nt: TGTGCCTGGAGTGTCCCAGGGGGCGGTTTAGAGCAGTACTTC
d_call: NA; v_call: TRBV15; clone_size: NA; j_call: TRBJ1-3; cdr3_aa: CATSRGGEGNTIYF; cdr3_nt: TGTGCCACCAGCAGAGGAGGGGAAGGAAACACCATATATTTT
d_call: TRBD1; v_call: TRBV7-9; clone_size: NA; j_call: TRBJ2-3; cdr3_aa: CASSLAGQGGSDTQYF; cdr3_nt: TGTGCCAGCAGCCTAGCCGGACAGGGGGGATCCGATACGCAGTATTTT
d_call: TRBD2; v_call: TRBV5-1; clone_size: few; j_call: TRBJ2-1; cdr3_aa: CASSALKPGTSVSYNEQFF; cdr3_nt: TGCGCCAGCAGCGCATTAAAACCCGGGACTAGCGTCTCCTACAATGAGCAGTTCTTC
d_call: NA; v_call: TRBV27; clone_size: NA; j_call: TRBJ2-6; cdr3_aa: CASSPGNRFSGANVLTF; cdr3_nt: TGTGCCAGCAGTCCCGGTAATCGGTTTTCAGGGGCCAACGTCCTGACTTTC
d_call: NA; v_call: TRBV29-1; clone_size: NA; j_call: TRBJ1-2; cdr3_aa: CSAMGRGAGGGYTF; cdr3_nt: TGCAGCGCCATGGGTCGGGGCGCGGGAGGTGGCTACACCTTC
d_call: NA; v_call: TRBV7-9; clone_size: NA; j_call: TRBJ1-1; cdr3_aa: CASSLAGDSTIEAFF; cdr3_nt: TGTGCCAGCAGCTTAGCTGGCGACAGCACCATTGAAGCTTTCTTT
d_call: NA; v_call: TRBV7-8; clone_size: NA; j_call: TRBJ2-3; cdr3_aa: CASSSAGRTDTQYF; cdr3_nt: TGTGCCAGCAGCTCGGCAGGACGCACAGATACGCAGTATTTT
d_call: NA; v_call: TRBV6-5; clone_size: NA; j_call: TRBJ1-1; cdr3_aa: CASSSRVLLNTEAFF; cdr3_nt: TGTGCCAGCAGCAGCAGGGTGCTCCTGAACACTGAAGCTTTCTTT
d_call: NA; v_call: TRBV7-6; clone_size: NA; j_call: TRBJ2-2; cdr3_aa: CASSFEGGELFF; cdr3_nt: TGTGCCAGCAGCTTCGAGGGGGGGGAGCTGTTTTTT
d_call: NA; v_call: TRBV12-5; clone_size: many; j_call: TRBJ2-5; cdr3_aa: CASGLGETQYF; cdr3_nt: TGTGCTAGTGGTTTGGGTGAGACCCAGTACTTC
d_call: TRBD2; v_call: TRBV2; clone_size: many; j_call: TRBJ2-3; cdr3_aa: CASREGLAGADTQYF; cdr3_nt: TGTGCCAGCAGGGAGGGGCTAGCGGGAGCAGATACGCAGTATTTT
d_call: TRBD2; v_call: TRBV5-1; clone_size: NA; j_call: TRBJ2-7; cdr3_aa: CASSLEPVVAGTYEQYF; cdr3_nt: TGCGCCAGCAGCTTGGAACCGGTGGTAGCGGGGACCTACGAGCAGTACTTC
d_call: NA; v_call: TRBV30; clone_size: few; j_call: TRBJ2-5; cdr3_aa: CAWGPDGETQYF; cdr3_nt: TGTGCCTGGGGACCGGACGGAGAGACCCAGTACTTC
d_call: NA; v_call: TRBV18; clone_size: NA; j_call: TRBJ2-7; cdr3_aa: CASSQTATYEQYF; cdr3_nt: TGTGCCAGCTCACAAACAGCCACCTACGAGCAGTACTTC
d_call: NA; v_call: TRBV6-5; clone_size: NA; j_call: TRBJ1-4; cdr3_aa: CASSYSVNEKLFF; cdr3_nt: TGTGCCAGCAGTTACTCGGTCAATGAAAAACTGTTTTTT
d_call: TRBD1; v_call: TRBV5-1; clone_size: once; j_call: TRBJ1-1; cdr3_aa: CASMALGTGGTEAFF; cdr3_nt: TGCGCCAGCATGGCCCTTGGGACAGGGGGGACTGAAGCTTTCTTT
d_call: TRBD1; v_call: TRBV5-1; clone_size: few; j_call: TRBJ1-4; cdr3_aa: CASSSQGNNEKLFF; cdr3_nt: TGCGCCAGCAGCTCACAGGGGAATAATGAAAAACTGTTTTTT
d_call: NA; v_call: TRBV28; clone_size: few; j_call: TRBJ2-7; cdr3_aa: CASSVEREQYF; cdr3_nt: TGTGCCAGCAGTGTAGAGCGCGAGCAGTACTTC
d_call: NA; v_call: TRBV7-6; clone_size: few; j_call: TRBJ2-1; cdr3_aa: CASSLGPSYNEQFF; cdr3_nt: TGTGCCAGCAGCTTAGGACCATCCTACAATGAGCAGTTCTTC
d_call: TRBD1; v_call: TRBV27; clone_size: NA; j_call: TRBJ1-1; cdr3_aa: CASRIPGQWLAFF; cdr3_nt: TGTGCCAGCAGGATACCGGGACAGTGGTTGGCTTTCTTT
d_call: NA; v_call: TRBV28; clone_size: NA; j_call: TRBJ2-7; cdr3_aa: CASSQGGSVRGGEQYF; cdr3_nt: TGTGCCAGCAGTCAGGGGGGTTCTGTACGGGGCGGAGAGCAGTACTTC
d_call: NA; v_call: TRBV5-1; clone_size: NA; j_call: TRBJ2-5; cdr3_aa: CASSRGWETQYF; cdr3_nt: TGCGCCAGCAGTCGAGGCTGGGAGACCCAGTACTTC
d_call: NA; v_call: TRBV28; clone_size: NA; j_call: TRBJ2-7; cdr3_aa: CASSLTFDLLISYEQYF; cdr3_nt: TGTGCCAGCAGCCTAACTTTCGACTTGTTGATCTCCTACGAGCAGTACTTC
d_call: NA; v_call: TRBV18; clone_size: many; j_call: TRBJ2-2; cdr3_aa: CASSPKEELFF; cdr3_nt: TGTGCCAGCTCACCAAAGGAGGAGCTGTTTTTT
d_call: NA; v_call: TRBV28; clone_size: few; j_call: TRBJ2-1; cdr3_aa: CATTERDEQFF; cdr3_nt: TGTGCCACGACCGAAAGGGATGAGCAGTTCTTC
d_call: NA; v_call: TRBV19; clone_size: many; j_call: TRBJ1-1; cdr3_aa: CASNYHRQEAFF; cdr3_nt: TGTGCCAGCAATTACCATCGCCAAGAAGCTTTCTTT
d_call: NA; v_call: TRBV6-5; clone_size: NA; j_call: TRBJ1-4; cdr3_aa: CASSPDGNHEKLFF; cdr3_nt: TGTGCCAGCAGTCCTGACGGAAATCATGAAAAACTGTTTTTT
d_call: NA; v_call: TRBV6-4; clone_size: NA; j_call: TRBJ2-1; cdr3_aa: CASSAGYNEQFF; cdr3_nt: TGTGCCAGCAGTGCCGGCTACAATGAGCAGTTCTTC
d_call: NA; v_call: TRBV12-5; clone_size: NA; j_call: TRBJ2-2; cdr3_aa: CASAERTNTGELFF; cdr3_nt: TGTGCTAGTGCCGAGCGGACCAACACCGGGGAGCTGTTTTTT
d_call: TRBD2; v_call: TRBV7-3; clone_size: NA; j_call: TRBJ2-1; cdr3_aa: CASSRSTGTSGRNEQFF; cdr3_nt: TGTGCCAGCAGCCGTTCGACCGGGACTAGCGGGAGAAATGAGCAGTTCTTC
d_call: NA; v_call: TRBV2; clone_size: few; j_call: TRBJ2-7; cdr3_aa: CASRETAPSYEQYF; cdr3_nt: TGTGCCAGCAGGGAGACAGCGCCTTCCTACGAGCAGTACTTC
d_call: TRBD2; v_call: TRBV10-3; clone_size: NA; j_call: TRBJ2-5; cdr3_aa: CATGLAGAGETQYF; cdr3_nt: TGTGCCACCGGACTAGCGGGAGCGGGTGAGACCCAGTACTTC
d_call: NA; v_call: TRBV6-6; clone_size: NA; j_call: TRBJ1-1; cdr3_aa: CASHRMMNTEAFF; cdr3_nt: TGTGCCAGTCACAGGATGATGAACACTGAAGCTTTCTTT
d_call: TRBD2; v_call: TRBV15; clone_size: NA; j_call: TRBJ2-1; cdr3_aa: CATSGLADEQFF; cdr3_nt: TGTGCCACCAGCGGACTAGCGGATGAGCAGTTCTTC
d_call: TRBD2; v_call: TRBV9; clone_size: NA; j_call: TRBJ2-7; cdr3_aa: CASSAGLASYEQYF; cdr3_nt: TGTGCCAGCAGCGCGGGACTAGCCTCCTACGAGCAGTACTTC
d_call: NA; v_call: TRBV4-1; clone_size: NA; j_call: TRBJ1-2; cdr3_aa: CASSQDRTRNYGYTF; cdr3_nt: TGCGCCAGCAGCCAAGATAGGACGCGTAACTATGGCTACACCTTC
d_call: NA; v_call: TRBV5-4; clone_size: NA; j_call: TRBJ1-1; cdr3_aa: CASRSRGRDTEAFF; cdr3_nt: TGTGCCAGCAGGTCGAGGGGTAGGGACACTGAAGCTTTCTTT
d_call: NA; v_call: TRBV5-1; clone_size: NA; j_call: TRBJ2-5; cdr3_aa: CASSPSGQQETQYF; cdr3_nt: TGCGCCAGCAGCCCCTCCGGACAGCAAGAGACCCAGTACTTC
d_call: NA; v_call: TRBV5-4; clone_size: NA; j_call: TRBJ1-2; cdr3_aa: CASSPQGGLTF; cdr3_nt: TGTGCCAGCAGCCCGCAAGGGGGGCTAACCTTC
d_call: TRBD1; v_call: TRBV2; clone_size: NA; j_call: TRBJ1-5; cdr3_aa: CASSGNRGTASNQPQHF; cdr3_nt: TGTGCCAGCAGCGGAAACAGGGGCACGGCAAGCAATCAGCCCCAGCATTTT
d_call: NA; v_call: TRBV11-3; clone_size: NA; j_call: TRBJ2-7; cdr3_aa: CASSVRADEQYF; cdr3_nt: TGTGCCAGCAGCGTCCGAGCTGACGAGCAGTACTTC